This entry lists 21 T cell receptor beta chains sequenced from one sample in a study of T cell repertoires in cytomegalovirus infection. TCRdb re-called the reads with MiXCR, one entry per CDR3 protein. In the table there are under 250,000 distinct CDR3 sequences, 9% to 15% of which are singletons. Sequencing was performed on PBMCs. All receptors derive from a human donor in good health (CMV status not recorded). Some clones in this sample may be carry-over from other donors' samples.

This rearrangement joins TRBV28 to TRBJ2-1; no firm D call. Germline assignment: CDR1 MDHEN and CDR2 SYDVKM. There are 16 residues in the CDR3. Trimming cost V 5 bases and J 5 bases, with 19 bases left between them. For the CDR3, the DNA is TGTGCCAGCAGTCCTTTATCCCCGCACATCCACAATGAGCAGTTCTTC. It specifies CASSPLSPHIHNEQFF.

This clonotype was counted only a few times. J is TRBJ2-4 and V is TRBV28, with 7 bases that match TRBD1. Germline CDR1 and CDR2: MDHEN and SYDVKM. There are 13 residues in the CDR3. With 10 bases clipped from V and 6 bases from J, the junction kept 9 bases outside the gene matches. CDR3 nucleotide sequence: TGTGCCACCTTAGAGGGGGACAGAAACATTCAGTACTTC. It specifies CATLEGDRNIQYF.

This clonotype occurred many times. V usage is TRBV7-9 and J usage is TRBJ2-7, with unresolved D. Deletions cut 1 base from V and 5 bases from J, with 21 bases between. Germline assignment: CDR1 SEHNR and CDR2 FQNEAQ (reference sequence). This CDR3 comprises 17 residues. The CDR3 nucleotides read TGTGCCAGCAGCTTAGATACCTGGCGGACGGCTGGGGACGAGCAGTACTTC. Amino acids: CASSLDTWRTAGDEQYF.

As DNA, the CDR3 is TGCAGCGTTCTGGGAGGAGGTGGAAACACCATATATTTT. This gives the protein CSVLGGGGNTIYF. This sequence joins TRBV29-1 and TRBJ1-3; no firm D call. The CDR3 has 13 amino acids. CDR1 is SQVTM, CDR2 ANQGSEA, per germline. V lost 5 bases and J lost 3, with 11 bases in between.

This clonotype was detected many times. This chain uses TRBV7-8 with TRBJ1-5; 8 nucleotides line up with TRBD1. The junction had 8 bases not matched to a gene; V was cut back by 5 bases and J by 2 bases. This CDR3 contains 16 residues. Germline V lookup: CDR1 SGHVS, CDR2 FQNEAQ. The CDR3 region is CASSPGQGDGNQPQHF. CDR3 nucleotide sequence: TGTGCCAGCAGCCCAGGACAGGGTGATGGCAATCAGCCCCAGCATTTT.

The V and J genes are TRBV5-1 and TRBJ1-6, with D possibly TRBD1 on 5 matching bases. CDR3 size: 15 residues. Trimming cost V 1 base and J 7 bases, with 12 bases left between them. CDR1 and CDR2 (germline): SGHRS, YFSETQ. In DNA, the CDR3 is TGCGCCAGCAGCTTGTCCGGGGACGTGAATTCACCCCTCCACTTT. Translation gives CASSLSGDVNSPLHF.

This clonotype was picked up many times. The rearrangement links TRBV7-2 to TRBJ1-1; 7 positions agree with TRBD1. CDR1 SGHTA and CDR2 FQGNSA come from the germline V gene. The CDR3 totals 15 residues. Germline trimming cut 1 base from V and 3 bases from J; bases unmatched to any gene: 5. DNA for the CDR3: TGTGCCAGCAGCTTAGATGTCAGGGGGTACACTGAAGCTTTCTTT. The encoded protein is CASSLDVRGYTEAFF. Drawing the rest from reference TRBV7-2 and TRBJ1-1, the complete variable domain is GAGVSQSPSNKVTEKGKDVELRCDPISGHTALYWYRQSLGQGLEFLIYFQGNSAPDKSGLPSDRFSAERTGGSVSTLTIQRTQQEDSAVYLCASSLDVRGYTEAFFGQGTRLTVV.

This clonotype was seen many times. This chain links TRBV15 with TRBJ1-1, with TRBD1 as a possible D gene (5 bases). The V gene lost 3 bases and the J gene lost 0 bases, with 11 bases spanning the gap. Per the germline V gene, CDR1 is LNHNV and CDR2 is YYDKDF (reference sequence). The CDR3 contains 15 residues. The CDR3 loop is CATSSHTGLNTEAFF. Written as DNA, the CDR3 is TGTGCCACCAGCAGCCACACGGGGCTGAACACTGAAGCTTTCTTT.

The chain combines TRBV2 with TRBJ1-3, with D possibly being TRBD1 (6 bases). Trimming cost V 8 bases and J 2 bases, with 19 bases left between them. From germline, CDR1 is SNHLY and CDR2 FYNNEI. CDR3 length: 16 amino acids. DNA for the CDR3: TGTGCCAGCCGAGTTGGGGGGGCCATGACTGGAAACACCATATATTTT. This encodes CASRVGGAMTGNTIYF.

This clonotype has ten or more counts. The gene calls are TRBV7-2 and TRBJ2-1, with 7 bases fitting TRBD1. Germline V gene data show CDR1 as SGHTA and CDR2 as FQGNSA. The CDR3 is 14 amino acids. V dropped 2 bases and J dropped 8; count of bases not matched to a gene: 6. CDR3 sequence: CASSLTRGPDEQFF. The CDR3 nucleotides read TGTGCCAGCAGCTTAACTAGGGGGCCTGATGAGCAGTTCTTC.

This clonotype showed up just a few times. The chain combines TRBV6-2 or TRBV6-3 with TRBJ2-1; D is perhaps TRBD1 or TRBD2 (5 bases each). Germline-derived CDR1 and CDR2 are MNHEY and SVGEGT. The length of the CDR3 is 14 residues. V lost 2 bases and J 12 bases, leaving 17 bases between the germline ends. As DNA, the CDR3 is TGTGCCAGCAGTTACACCGGGGACGTAAGGAGGCAGTTCTTC. This sequence encodes CASSYTGDVRRQFF.

This chain connects TRBV2 to TRBJ2-5; D may be TRBD1 (6 bases). The CDR3 consists of 14 residues. Germline V gene data show CDR1 as SNHLY and CDR2 as FYNNEI. Trimming stripped 3 bases from V and 1 base from J, with 9 bases between. The CDR3 region is CASSDSRGQETQYF. CDR3 nucleotide sequence: TGTGCCAGCAGTGACTCCAGGGGCCAAGAGACCCAGTACTTC.

CDR3: CASSTVQKDEQFF. The CDR3 nucleotides are TGTGCCAGCAGCACCGTCCAGAAGGATGAGCAGTTCTTC. This chain uses TRBV9 with TRBJ2-1, with no clear D. The V end lost 4 bases, the J end lost 8 bases, and 13 bases lay between the germline ends. The germline CDR1 and CDR2 sequences are SGDLS and YYNGEE. The CDR3 extends over 13 amino acids.

In this sample, this clonotype turned up many times. The chain employs TRBV19 and TRBJ1-1; D may be TRBD1 (5 bases). The length of the CDR3 is 14 residues. Trimming took 5 bases from V and 0 from J, leaving 10 bases between them. CDR1 LNHDA and CDR2 SQIVND come from the germline V gene (reference sequence). CDR3 in DNA: TGTGCCAGTAGTGCGAGACAGATGAACACTGAAGCTTTCTTT. It codes for CASSARQMNTEAFF.

In its sample, this clonotype was seen many times. The chain combines TRBV19 with TRBJ2-5; D possibly corresponds to TRBD2 (7 bases). V was cut by 2 bases and J by 3 bases, with 10 bases left in between. Germline loops: CDR1 LNHDA, CDR2 SQIVND (reference sequence). This CDR3 is built from 14 residues. The CDR3 DNA reads TGTGCCAGTAGTATACAGGGGAGGGAAGAGACCCAGTACTTC. It specifies CASSIQGREETQYF.

This clonotype has at least ten counts. The V call is TRBV7-2, the J call TRBJ2-5; D is possibly TRBD1 (6 bases). Germline CDR1 is SGHTA and CDR2 is FQGNSA. The length of the CDR3 is 14 residues. V shed 2 bases and J shed 3 bases, with 10 bases lying between them. This CDR3 is CASSLHRAEETQYF. DNA of the CDR3: TGTGCCAGCAGCTTACACAGGGCAGAAGAGACCCAGTACTTC. Full variable domain (rest looked up from reference TRBV7-2 and TRBJ2-5): GAGVSQSPSNKVTEKGKDVELRCDPISGHTALYWYRQSLGQGLEFLIYFQGNSAPDKSGLPSDRFSAERTGGSVSTLTIQRTQQEDSAVYLCASSLHRAEETQYFGPGTRLLVL.

This clonotype came up many times. The chain uses TRBV7-2 and TRBJ1-6; tentatively, D is TRBD1 (6 bases). The length of the CDR3 is 22 residues. The germline V and J ends were trimmed by 4 bases and 9 bases, with 37 bases remaining between them. In germline, CDR1 is SGHTA, CDR2 FQGNSA. The CDR3 DNA reads TGTGCCAGCAGCTCCCCCAACGCCGATGTCCCCGATTTACAGGGTTTCGGTTCACCCCTCCACTTT. Translation gives CASSSPNADVPDLQGFGSPLHF.

This clonotype was detected only a few times. This sequence joins TRBV4-2 and TRBJ1-5, with 9 bases identical to TRBD1. This CDR3 contains 15 residues. Germline lookup yields CDR1 LGHNA and CDR2 YNFKEQ. The trim removed 5 bases at V and 4 bases at J, leaving 6 bases unmatched. CDR3 amino acids: CASSWGQGENQPQHF. The CDR3 nucleotides are TGTGCCAGCAGCTGGGGACAGGGAGAGAATCAGCCCCAGCATTTT.

This clonotype was found a few times. The chain links TRBV28 to TRBJ1-4; D not resolved. This CDR3 has 14 amino acids. The V gene's germline CDR1 is MDHEN and CDR2 SYDVKM. The V end was cut by 6 bases, the J end by 8 bases, with 16 bases between. CDR3 sequence reads: CASSPRVPREKLFF. CDR3 nucleotides: TGTGCCAGCAGCCCGCGGGTCCCGAGAGAAAAACTGTTTTTT.

This clonotype was found a few times. The CDR3 DNA reads TGTGCCAGCAGCGTGATACAGGGGCGACCCTACGAGCAGTACTTC. The encoded protein is CASSVIQGRPYEQYF. This chain uses TRBV27 with TRBJ2-7; TRBD1 matches at 7 bases. The CDR3 loop spans 15 amino acids. Germline V gene lookup returns CDR1 MNHEY and CDR2 SMNVEV (reference sequence). V trimming: 6 bases; J trimming: 2 bases; junction bases outside the gene matches: 10.

This chain uses TRBV29-1 with TRBJ2-7, with TRBD2 identical over 9 bases. Germline CDR1 reads SQVTM; CDR2 reads ANQGSEA. CDR3 size: 14 residues. J lost 4 bases, V lost 4 bases, and 8 bases had no gene match. The chain's CDR3 is CSVVRSGRRYEQYF. The CDR3 DNA follows: TGCAGCGTTGTTAGAAGCGGGAGGAGGTACGAGCAGTACTTC.